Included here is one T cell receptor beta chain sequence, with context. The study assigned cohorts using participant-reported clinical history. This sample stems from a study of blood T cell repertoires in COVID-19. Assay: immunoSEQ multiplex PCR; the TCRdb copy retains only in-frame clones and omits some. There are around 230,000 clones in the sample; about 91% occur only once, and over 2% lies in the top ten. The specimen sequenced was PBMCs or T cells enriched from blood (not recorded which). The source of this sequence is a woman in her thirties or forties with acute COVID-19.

As DNA, the CDR3 is TGTGCCAGCAGTCCCCGGGGGGAGACCCAGTACTTC. This sequence encodes CASSPRGETQYF. The chain recombines TRBV6-5 with TRBJ2-5, with D perhaps matching TRBD2 (6 bases). CDR1 is MNHEY and CDR2 is SVGAGI in the germline V gene. Trimming removed 5 bases from V and 5 bases from J, with 9 bases in between. This CDR3 has 12 amino acids.